These 13 T cell receptor beta chains were sequenced from one sample in a study of blood T cells in healthy people across ages. Next came a second PCR, run for about 7 to 12 cycles, which used a sample-barcoded 5' primer along with a J-beta primer mix. TCRdb fed the 5' RACE reads into MiXCR, producing one record per CDR3 protein. This sample yields over 450,000 distinct CDR3 sequences, of which less than 25% are seen a single time; 7.5% to 9% belongs to the top ten. This sample was shared with a second study, whose subject was T cells of mothers and their children.

The sequenced material came from blood. These receptors originate from a boy aged 5-17 years in good health.

The chain has TRBV6-2 or TRBV6-3 and TRBJ2-7; TRBD1 or TRBD2 may be the D gene (6 bases each). The CDR3 consists of 12 residues. CDR1 is MNHEY, CDR2 SVGEGT, per germline. Trimming stripped 4 bases from V and 5 bases from J, with 9 bases between. The CDR3 nucleotides read TGTGCCAGCAGTTGGAGGGACAACGAGCAGTACTTC. This translates into CASSWRDNEQYF.

In this sample, this clonotype turned up a few times. The chain links TRBV6-5 to TRBJ2-5, with D tentatively TRBD1 or TRBD2 (5 bases each). The length of the CDR3 is 18 residues. Trimming took off 0 bases at V and 2 bases at J, with 19 bases between the two ends. CDR1 is MNHEY, CDR2 SVGAGI, per germline. The CDR3 nucleotides are TGTGCCAGCAGTTACTCGAACCGGGACCCGAATCTTCAAGAGACCCAGTACTTC. It yields the protein CASSYSNRDPNLQETQYF.

V is TRBV9 and J is TRBJ2-5, with TRBD2 as a possible D gene (7 bases). The CDR3 length is 15 residues. In germline, CDR1 is SGDLS, CDR2 YYNGEE. Deletions cut 4 bases from V and 4 bases from J, with 17 bases between. CDR3 DNA: TGTGCCAGCAGCATTAGAGGGGGGGCAGGAGAGACCCAGTACTTC. Amino acid sequence: CASSIRGGAGETQYF.

This clonotype was seen more than once but under ten times. The CDR3 protein is CASSPTSTEQFF. The CDR3 DNA sequence: TGTGCCAGCAGCCCCACATCCACTGAGCAGTTCTTC. The chain carries TRBV28 and TRBJ2-1; D ambiguous. From germline, CDR1 is MDHEN and CDR2 SYDVKM. This CDR3 has 12 residues. V was clipped by 6 bases and J by 9 bases, with 12 bases between them.

Many counts were recorded for this clonotype. V gene TRBV28 combines with J gene TRBJ1-2, with D unresolved. Trimming stripped 8 bases from V and 4 bases from J, with 17 bases between. The CDR3 is made up of 14 amino acids. Germline CDR1 is MDHEN and CDR2 is SYDVKM. The CDR3: CASGVSTQSYGYTF. CDR3 DNA sequence: TGTGCCAGCGGGGTCTCGACACAAAGCTATGGCTACACCTTC.

This clonotype was observed a handful of times. V usage is TRBV25-1 and J usage is TRBJ2-2; D may be TRBD1 (7 bases). The CDR3 is made up of 15 amino acids. V was cut by 6 bases and J by 5 bases, with 16 bases left in between. From germline, CDR1 is MGHDK and CDR2 SYGVNS. CDR3 in DNA: TGTGCCAGCAGCCTCGACAGGGCGGGGACCGGGGAGCTGTTTTTT. Translating it yields CASSLDRAGTGELFF.

The chain carries TRBV12-3 or TRBV12-4 and TRBJ1-1, with TRBD1 as a possible D gene (5 bases). The CDR3 spans 17 residues. Between the trimmed V and J ends, which lost 3 bases and 2 bases, there was a span of 19 bases. CDR3 bases: TGTGCCAGCAGTTTGTATTCGTCAGGACAACCAAACACTGAAGCTTTCTTT. It yields the protein CASSLYSSGQPNTEAFF.

This clonotype was picked up a small number of times. The gene calls are TRBV19 and TRBJ2-4, with D possibly TRBD2 on 6 matching bases. The CDR3 consists of 16 residues. Trimming removed 3 bases from V and 8 bases from J, with 20 bases in between. CDR1 is LNHDA and CDR2 is SQIVND in the germline V gene (reference sequence). CDR3 coding DNA: TGTGCCAGTAGTATCCACCAGGCACGGGGGTTTGACATTCAGTACTTC. Residues: CASSIHQARGFDIQYF.

This chain connects TRBV9 to TRBJ2-5; possibly TRBD2 for D (6 bases). TRBJ2-7 matches the DNA end more closely, so the J call is doubtful. The CDR3 totals 15 residues. Germline CDR1 reads SGDLS; CDR2 reads YYNGEE. The CDR3 sequence is CASSVGAGSSYEQYF. CDR3 DNA sequence: TGTGCCAGCAGCGTAGGGGCGGGGAGCTCCTACGAGCAGTACTTC.

This clonotype was counted a few times. The chain links TRBV7-2 to TRBJ2-3, with 10 bases matching TRBD2. The V and J ends lost 1 base and 4 bases, in that order; junction bases with no gene match: 5. Germline V lookup: CDR1 SGHTA, CDR2 FQGNSA. This CDR3 has 16 residues. CDR3 in amino acids: CASSLVPAGGPDTQYF. CDR3 sequence (DNA): TGTGCCAGCAGCTTAGTTCCAGCGGGAGGGCCAGATACGCAGTATTTT.

V usage is TRBV7-9 and J usage is TRBJ2-5, with D unresolved. The V end lost 3 bases, the J end lost 5 bases, and 16 bases lay between the germline ends. Germline V gives CDR1 SEHNR, CDR2 FQNEAQ (reference sequence). This CDR3 contains 15 residues. The CDR3 nucleotides read TGTGCCAGCAGCTTCGGCGGCCCTGATGGGGAGACCCAGTACTTC. It translates to CASSFGGPDGETQYF.

The DNA for the CDR3 is TGCAGTGCTAGAGACCCTAGCGGGAGGGTAACAGATACGCAGTATTTT. It codes for CSARDPSGRVTDTQYF. The chain employs TRBV20-1 and TRBJ2-3; TRBD2 matches at 12 bases. Unmatched junction bases numbered 4, after V lost 0 bases and J lost 3 bases. The CDR3 is 16 amino acids. The germline gives CDR1 DFQATT, CDR2 SNEGSKA (reference sequence).

This clonotype was seen a few times. The chain joins TRBV20-1 to TRBJ2-5, with TRBD2 matching 7 bases. The DNA end is a closer match to TRBJ2-7, so the J assignment may be wrong. This CDR3 has 15 amino acids. Per the germline V gene, CDR1 is DFQATT and CDR2 is SNEGSKA (reference sequence). The CDR3 coding sequence is TGCAGTGCTACGCAACTAGCGAGGCCAACTTACGAGCAGTACTTC. It codes for CSATQLARPTYEQYF.